Given below is one T cell receptor (beta chain) in context. The target antigen is unknown. 13 Jbeta primers and 60 Vbeta primers were used for the PCR. Authors' processing steps: In a later analysis, the count reached some 83 million unique TCR beta chains, with approximately 10 million shared. Some clones are missing from TCRdb's copy, which holds only in-frame ones; the method was immunoSEQ multiplex PCR. D and trimming come from the DNA, and the V and J calls and clone size come from that table. There are over 150,000 clones in the sample; about four fifths occur only once, and more than 7% lies in the top ten. The sample belongs to a study of cytomegalovirus exposure and HLA in healthy donors. Regarding the study as a whole: TCR beta V- and J-gene trimming was later associated with a missense DCLRE1C variant. TCR beta chains numbering 164 were designated cytomegalovirus-associated.

The CDR3 totals 18 residues. Trimming removed 4 bases from V and 5 bases from J; junction bases left unmatched: 14. Per germline, CDR1 SGDLS and CDR2 YYNGEE. The clonotype comes from a male donor in good health and CMV-seropositive. The V and J genes are TRBV9 and TRBJ2-5, with TRBD2 identical over 13 bases. The specimen sequenced was PBMCs. The CDR3 DNA reads TGTGCCAGCAGCCCGGGACTAGCGGGGACCCTCTCTGGGGAGACCCAGTACTTC. This gives the protein CASSPGLAGTLSGETQYF.